The text below deals with one T cell receptor beta chain. The antigen is undetermined. The data belong to a study of regulatory T cells in long-lasting Graves disease. The study, taken as a whole, reports: Shared public clonotypes totalled approximately 3,000 in persistent patients, compared with about 930 in new patients. Persistent disease favored TRBV28, TRBJ1-2 and TRBJ2-5. The sample size was small, and this may have reduced accuracy.

As to time point: persistent/refractory GD, antithyroid drugs over 5 years with positive TRAb. Isolated PBMC RNA provided the starting material for the TCR library. CDR3-region Arm-PCR and iRepertoire HTBI primers produced the TCR beta libraries. TCRdb called the multiplex PCR reads again in MiXCR, with one record for every CDR3 protein. The data show about 460,000 distinct CDR3 sequences, 20% to 25% seen once. Looked up from germline, CDR1 is SNHLY and CDR2 is FYNNEI. This CDR3 contains 15 residues. V shed 4 bases and J shed 3 bases, with 12 bases lying between them. Sequencing used peripheral blood mononuclear cells (PBMCs), obtained when the disease was refractory, from a patient treated with antithyroid drugs. The chain has TRBV2 and TRBJ2-2, with D perhaps TRBD1 or TRBD2 (5 bases each). This sequence originates from a female donor with Graves disease. The CDR3 DNA reads TGTGCCAGCAGTGGGGACGGTATTTACACCGGGGAGCTGTTTTTT. It codes for CASSGDGIYTGELFF.